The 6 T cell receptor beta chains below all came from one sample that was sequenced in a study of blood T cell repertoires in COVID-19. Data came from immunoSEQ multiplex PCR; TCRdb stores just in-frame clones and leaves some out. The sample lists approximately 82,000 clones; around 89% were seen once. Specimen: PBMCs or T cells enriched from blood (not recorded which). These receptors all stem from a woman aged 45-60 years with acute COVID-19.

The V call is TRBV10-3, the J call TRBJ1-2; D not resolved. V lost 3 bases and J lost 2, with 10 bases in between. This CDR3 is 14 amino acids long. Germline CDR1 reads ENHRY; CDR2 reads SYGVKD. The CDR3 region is CAISDNQRNYGYTF. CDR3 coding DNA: TGTGCCATCAGTGACAACCAGAGGAACTATGGCTACACCTTC.

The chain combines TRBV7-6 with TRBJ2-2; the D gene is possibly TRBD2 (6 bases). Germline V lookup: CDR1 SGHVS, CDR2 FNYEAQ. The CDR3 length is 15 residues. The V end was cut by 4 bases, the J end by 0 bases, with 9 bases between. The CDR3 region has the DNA TGTGCCAGCAGCTCCCCGGGGGCGAACACCGGGGAGCTGTTTTTT. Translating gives CASSSPGANTGELFF. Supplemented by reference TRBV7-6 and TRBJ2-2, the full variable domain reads GAGVSQSPRYKVTKRGQDVALRCDPISGHVSLYWYRQALGQGPEFLTYFNYEAQQDKSGLPNDRFSAERPEGSISTLTIQRTEQRDSAMYRCASSSPGANTGELFFGEGSRLTVL.

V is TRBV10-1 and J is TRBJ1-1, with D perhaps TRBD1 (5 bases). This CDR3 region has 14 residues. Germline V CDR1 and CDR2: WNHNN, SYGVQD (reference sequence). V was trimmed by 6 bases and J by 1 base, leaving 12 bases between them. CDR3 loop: CASSPGHRNTEAFF. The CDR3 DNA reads TGCGCCAGCAGCCCCGGACACCGGAACACTGAAGCTTTCTTT.

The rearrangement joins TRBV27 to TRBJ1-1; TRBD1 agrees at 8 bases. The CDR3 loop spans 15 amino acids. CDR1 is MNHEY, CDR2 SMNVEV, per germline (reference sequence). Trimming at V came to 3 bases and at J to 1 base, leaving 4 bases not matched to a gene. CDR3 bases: TGTGCCAGCAGTTTTCGGACAGGGTCGAACACTGAAGCTTTCTTT. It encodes CASSFRTGSNTEAFF.

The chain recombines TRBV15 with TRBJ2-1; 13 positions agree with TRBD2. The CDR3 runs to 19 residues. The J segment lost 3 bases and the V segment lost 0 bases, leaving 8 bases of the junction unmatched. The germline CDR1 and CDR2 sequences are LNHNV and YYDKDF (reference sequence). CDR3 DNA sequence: TGTGCCACCAGCAGAGATATGGGACTAGCGGGATTACTCTACAATGAGCAGTTCTTC. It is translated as CATSRDMGLAGLLYNEQFF.

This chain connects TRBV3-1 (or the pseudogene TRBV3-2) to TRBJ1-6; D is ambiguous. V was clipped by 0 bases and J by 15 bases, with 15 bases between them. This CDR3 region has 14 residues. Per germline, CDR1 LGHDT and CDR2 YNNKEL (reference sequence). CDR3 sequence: CASSQDRKGRGLHF. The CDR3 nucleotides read TGTGCCAGCAGCCAAGATCGAAAAGGCCGGGGCCTCCACTTT.